This T cell receptor beta chain was sequenced for a study of blood T cells in healthy people across ages. Study-level findings and limits: There were more naive CD4+ cells and higher diversity in long-lived donors than in aged donors. It was not known whether donors were CMV positive (a possible confounder of expanded clonotype changes).

CDR1 SGDLS and CDR2 YYNGEE come from the germline V gene. With 2 bases clipped from V and 0 bases from J, the junction kept 8 bases outside the gene matches. This CDR3 contains 17 residues. Using a J-beta primer mix together with a sample-barcoded 5' primer, a second PCR was run for roughly 6 to 12 cycles. TCRdb independently ran MiXCR on the 5' RACE reads; one entry per CDR3 protein. This sample has roughly 900,000 distinct CDR3 sequences, with 45% to 50% found just once. As regards this clonotype: What it binds is unknown.

Roughly 9.2 milliliters of peripheral blood were drawn from each donor into EDTA-treated tubes. The clonotype originates from a young man in good health. The chain recombines TRBV9 with TRBJ1-1; 9 nucleotides align to TRBD1. The sample taken for sequencing was blood. CDR3 loop: CASSVTSGTGLNTEAFF. Here the CDR3 DNA reads TGTGCCAGCAGCGTGACGTCCGGGACAGGGTTGAACACTGAAGCTTTCTTT. Combining the CDR3 with reference TRBV9 and TRBJ1-1 gives the whole variable domain DSGVTQTPKHLITATGQRVTLRCSPRSGDLSVYWYQQSLDQGLQFLIQYYNGEERAKGNILERFSAQQFPDLHSELNLSSLELGDSALYFCASSVTSGTGLNTEAFFGQGTRLTVV.